A single sample is the source of the 21 T cell receptor beta chains below, sequenced in a study of CD8 T cells in Susac syndrome. Reverse transcription of about 0.45 to 1 ug RNA used random hexamers. Each CDR3 protein gets one entry after TCRdb re-called the immunoSEQ multiplex PCR reads with MiXCR. In the table there are about 130,000 distinct CDR3 sequences, around nine tenths of which are singletons. Sequenced sample: CD8+ T cells from PBMCs. These receptors all stem from a human donor with multiple sclerosis.

The chain has TRBV7-6 and TRBJ2-2; D unresolved. V lost 5 bases, J lost 4 bases, and 8 bases lay in between. This CDR3 has 13 residues. Per the germline V gene, CDR1 is SGHVS and CDR2 is FNYEAQ. The CDR3 bases are TGTGCCAGCAGCCCAGATCGCACCGGGGAGCTGTTTTTT. Protein sequence: CASSPDRTGELFF.

The rearrangement joins TRBV30 to TRBJ1-2; no reliable D call. The germline V gene has CDR1 GTSNPN and CDR2 SVGIG (reference sequence). The CDR3 is 11 amino acids. V lost 2 bases and J 7 bases, leaving 8 bases between the germline ends. The CDR3, as DNA: TGTGCCTGGAGTTTGGCGGCTGGCTACACCTTC. This encodes CAWSLAAGYTF.

The chain employs TRBV5-4 and TRBJ2-1; D might be TRBD2 (6 bases). The CDR3 loop spans 15 amino acids. The germline V gene encodes CDR1 SGHNT and CDR2 YYREEE (reference sequence). The V gene lost 5 bases and the J gene lost 3 bases, with 15 bases spanning the gap. CDR3 in DNA: TGTGCCAGCAGTCGACTAGTGGCCCTCTACAATGAGCAGTTCTTC. Translation: CASSRLVALYNEQFF.

This clonotype appeared a single time. The rearrangement uses TRBV4-3 and TRBJ2-5; 7 nucleotides align to TRBD2. Germline CDR1 is LGHNA and CDR2 is YSLEER. V shed 0 bases and J 5 bases; nucleotides not matched to a gene: 15. The CDR3 totals 18 residues. The CDR3 reads CASSQDEVRGRDMETQYF. DNA for the CDR3: TGCGCCAGCAGCCAAGATGAAGTACGAGGGAGGGATATGGAGACCCAGTACTTC.

This sequence joins TRBV27 and TRBJ2-7, with D hard to call. V shed 5 bases and J shed 0 bases, with 14 bases lying between them. This CDR3 spans 15 amino acids. Germline lookup yields CDR1 MNHEY and CDR2 SMNVEV (reference sequence). CDR3 DNA sequence: TGTGCCAGCAGTCCCGCGGCCAGGAGCTCCTACGAGCAGTACTTC. Protein sequence: CASSPAARSSYEQYF.

The V and J genes are TRBV24-1 and TRBJ2-2; tentatively, D is TRBD1 (6 bases). CDR3 length: 15 residues. Germline assignment: CDR1 KGHDR and CDR2 SFDVKD. Trimming took 5 bases from V and 6 from J, leaving 15 bases between them. CDR3 region: CATSGAGDNSGELFF. As DNA, the CDR3 is TGTGCCACCAGTGGTGCAGGGGATAATTCCGGGGAGCTGTTTTTT.

This chain connects TRBV2 to TRBJ2-7; the D gene is possibly TRBD1 (6 bases). Germline V lookup: CDR1 SNHLY, CDR2 FYNNEI. V was trimmed by 10 bases and J by 0 bases, leaving 10 bases between them. The CDR3 spans 12 residues. DNA for the CDR3: TGTGCCACCTGGGACAACTCCTACGAGCAGTACTTC. Translating it yields CATWDNSYEQYF.

The chain joins TRBV29-1 to TRBJ2-3, with 9 bases lining up with TRBD2. Germline lookup yields CDR1 SQVTM and CDR2 ANQGSEA. The CDR3 contains 12 residues. With 4 bases clipped from V and 5 bases from J, the junction kept 1 base outside the gene matches. CDR3 in amino acids: CSVVAGVDTQYF. As DNA, the CDR3 is TGCAGCGTTGTAGCGGGAGTAGATACGCAGTATTTT.

This chain links TRBV7-8 with TRBJ2-5; D ambiguous. V lost 5 bases and J lost 5, with 6 bases in between. Germline-derived CDR1 and CDR2 are SGHVS and FQNEAQ. There are 11 residues in the CDR3. The CDR3 spells CASSPTETQYF. The CDR3 region has the DNA TGTGCCAGCAGCCCTACCGAGACCCAGTACTTC.

This rearrangement joins TRBV27 to TRBJ2-2; D might be TRBD1 (6 bases). Germline lookup yields CDR1 MNHEY and CDR2 SMNVEV (reference sequence). CDR3 length: 13 amino acids. V was shortened by 10 bases and J by 7 bases, with 16 bases between the two germline ends. The CDR3 reads CATGGQTGGELFF. CDR3 sequence (DNA): TGTGCCACCGGAGGACAGACCGGCGGGGAGCTGTTTTTT.

This rearrangement joins TRBV12-3 or TRBV12-4 to TRBJ2-3, with D tentatively TRBD2 (6 bases). Trimming removed 5 bases at V and 0 bases at J, with 12 bases between. There are 15 residues in the CDR3. The CDR3 DNA follows: TGTGCCAGCAGTCTCGTAGCGGTTAGCACAGATACGCAGTATTTT. Translating it yields CASSLVAVSTDTQYF.

The chain joins TRBV29-1 to TRBJ1-2; D unclear. This CDR3 is built from 16 residues. Trimming took 0 bases from V and 2 from J, leaving 16 bases between them. Germline V gene lookup returns CDR1 SQVTM and CDR2 ANQGSEA. Written as DNA, the CDR3 is TGCAGCGTTGAAGATGTTTTGGTTGGAGGGAACTATGGCTACACCTTC. Translating it yields CSVEDVLVGGNYGYTF.

As DNA, the CDR3 is TGTGCCAGCAGCCAAGACCCGGGACAGTTCTACGAGCAGTACTTC. Its translation: CASSQDPGQFYEQYF. V is TRBV3-1 and J is TRBJ2-7, with TRBD1 identical over 7 bases. With 0 bases clipped from V and 3 bases from J, the junction kept 5 bases outside the gene matches. Looked up from germline, CDR1 is LGHDT and CDR2 is YNNKEL (reference sequence). This CDR3 region has 15 residues.

The genes are TRBV29-1 and TRBJ1-1, with D possibly TRBD1 on 5 matching bases. V was shortened by 7 bases and J by 0 bases, with 18 bases between the two germline ends. The length of the CDR3 is 15 residues. CDR1 and CDR2 from the germline V gene are SQVTM and ANQGSEA. DNA for the CDR3: TGCAGCGCCATAACCCGGGGGATAGTGAACACTGAAGCTTTCTTT. This codes for CSAITRGIVNTEAFF.

This CDR3 is CSVEGDRILGEQYF. In DNA, the CDR3 is TGCAGCGTTGAAGGGGACAGAATTTTGGGTGAGCAGTACTTC. J is TRBJ2-7 and V is TRBV29-1, with 7 bases matching TRBD1. Germline CDR1 is SQVTM and CDR2 is ANQGSEA. The V gene end was trimmed by 1 base and the J gene end by 7 bases; junction bases not matched to a gene: 10. The length of the CDR3 is 14 residues.

This chain's CDR3 is CASSRASGPYNEQFF. In nucleotides, the CDR3 is TGTGCCAGCAGCCGAGCGAGCGGACCTTACAATGAGCAGTTCTTC. The V and J genes are TRBV11-2 and TRBJ2-1; D is possibly TRBD2 (5 bases). The CDR3 contains 15 residues. V was pared by 5 bases and J by 4 bases, with 15 bases between. CDR1 SGHAT and CDR2 FQNNGV come from the germline V gene.

This chain joins TRBV20-1 and TRBJ2-2, with TRBD2 identical over 7 bases. Looked up from germline, CDR1 is DFQATT and CDR2 is SNEGSKA (reference sequence). Losses at the gene ends were 6 bases for V and 4 bases for J; bases not matched to a gene: 5. This CDR3 contains 13 residues. The CDR3 region is CSAWDYPTGELFF. In DNA, the CDR3 is TGCAGTGCCTGGGACTACCCCACCGGGGAGCTGTTTTTT.

This clonotype was seen only once. The chain uses TRBV3-1 and TRBJ2-1; 12 bases agree with TRBD2. Looked up from germline, CDR1 is LGHDT and CDR2 is YNNKEL (reference sequence). After removal of 1 base from V and 4 bases from J, the junction contained 11 bases not matched to a gene. This CDR3 region has 19 residues. The CDR3 DNA sequence: TGTGCCAGCAGCCAAGGTTTACTAGCGGGAGGAGGAGAATACAATGAGCAGTTCTTC. Protein product: CASSQGLLAGGGEYNEQFF.

The rearrangement uses TRBV2 and TRBJ2-7; D tentatively reads TRBD1 or TRBD2 (7 bases each). The CDR3 loop spans 16 amino acids. Trimming shortened V by 6 bases and J by 2 bases, and 20 bases separated the two germline ends. Germline CDR1 SNHLY, CDR2 FYNNEI. The CDR3 DNA is TGTGCCAGCAGAATGAGGGGGCGCGGGGGCGCCTACGAGCAGTACTTC. The encoded protein is CASRMRGRGGAYEQYF.

This sequence joins TRBV7-9 and TRBJ2-7; D is undetermined. The CDR3 is 13 residues long. V lost 1 base, J lost 4 bases, and 8 bases lay in between. Germline V gene sequence: CDR1 SEHNR, CDR2 FQNEAQ (reference sequence). CDR3 in amino acids: CASSLVHGYEQYF. The CDR3, as DNA: TGTGCCAGCAGCTTAGTCCACGGGTACGAGCAGTACTTC.

The rearrangement uses TRBV9 and TRBJ2-7, with 8 bases identical to TRBD1. This CDR3 region has 15 residues. The ends lost 0 bases at V and 7 bases at J; junction bases unmatched: 9. Germline V gene lookup returns CDR1 SGDLS and CDR2 YYNGEE. The CDR3 spells CASSVDRQGAGEQYF. The CDR3 coding sequence is TGTGCCAGCAGCGTAGATCGGCAGGGGGCGGGTGAGCAGTACTTC.